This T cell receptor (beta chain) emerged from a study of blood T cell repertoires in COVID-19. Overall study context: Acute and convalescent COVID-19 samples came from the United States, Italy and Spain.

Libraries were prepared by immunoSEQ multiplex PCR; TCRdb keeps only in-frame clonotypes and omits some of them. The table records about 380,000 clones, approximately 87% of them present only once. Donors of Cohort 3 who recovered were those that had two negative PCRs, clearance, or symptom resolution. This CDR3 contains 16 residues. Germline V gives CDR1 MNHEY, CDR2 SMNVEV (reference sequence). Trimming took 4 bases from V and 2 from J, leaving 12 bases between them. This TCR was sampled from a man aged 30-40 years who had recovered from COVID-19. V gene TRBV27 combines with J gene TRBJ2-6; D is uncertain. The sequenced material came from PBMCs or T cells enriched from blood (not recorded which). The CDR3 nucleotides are TGTGCCAGCAGTTCCTCAGGATTCACTGGGGCCAACGTCCTGACTTTC. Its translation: CASSSSGFTGANVLTF.